The 20 T cell receptor beta chains below were found in one sample sequenced in a study of technical replicates of blood from a handful of donors. The data were produced by immunoSEQ multiplex PCR, yet TCRdb's version contains in-frame clones alone and is incomplete. The repertoire holds tens of thousands of clones, about 95% seen once, with 2.5% to 3.5% in the top ten. Sequenced material: PBMCs. The source is a human donor in good health. Some clones in this sample may be carry-over from other donors' samples.

V is TRBV6-1 and J is TRBJ1-6; no reliable D call. CDR1 is MNHNS and CDR2 is SASEGT in the germline V gene. This CDR3 has 12 amino acids. V lost 2 bases, J lost 8 bases, and 4 bases lay in between. The CDR3 loop reads CASSEPYSPLHF. For the CDR3, the DNA is TGTGCCAGCAGTGAACCGTATTCACCCCTCCACTTT.

The gene calls are TRBV5-6 and TRBJ1-6; D unclear. Trimming removed 0 bases from V and 0 bases from J, with 7 bases in between. This CDR3 spans 16 amino acids. Germline V gene data show CDR1 as SGHDT and CDR2 as YYEEEE. The CDR3 DNA reads as TGTGCCAGCAGCTTGGGAGGCAGCTCCTATAATTCACCCCTCCACTTT. This sequence encodes CASSLGGSSYNSPLHF.

The J gene is TRBJ1-4, the V gene TRBV6-6, with 8 bases aligning to TRBD1. CDR3 size: 16 residues. The ends lost 5 bases at V and 4 bases at J; junction bases unmatched: 9. Germline V gene sequence: CDR1 MNHNY, CDR2 SVGAGI (reference sequence). CDR3: CASSRNRQGNNEKLFF. In nucleotides, the CDR3 is TGTGCCAGCAGTCGTAATCGACAGGGGAATAATGAAAAACTGTTTTTT.

V gene TRBV29-1 combines with J gene TRBJ2-5; 12 bases map to TRBD2. This CDR3 has 12 residues. The V gene end was trimmed by 5 bases and the J gene end by 5 bases; junction bases not matched to a gene: 0. Looked up from germline, CDR1 is SQVTM and CDR2 is ANQGSEA. CDR3 bases: TGCAGCGTTCTAGCGGGAGGGGAGACCCAGTACTTC. It translates to CSVLAGGETQYF.

V usage is TRBV5-1 and J usage is TRBJ1-1; D gene unclear. The CDR3 totals 15 residues. Germline assignment: CDR1 SGHRS and CDR2 YFSETQ. V lost 3 bases to trimming and J lost 4 bases, with 16 bases between them. The CDR3 nucleotides are TGCGCCAGCAGCTCCCGCCCGGGGTTTGTCACTGAAGCTTTCTTT. Translation: CASSSRPGFVTEAFF. Filled out from reference TRBV5-1 and TRBJ1-1, the complete variable domain reads KAGVTQTPRYLIKTRGQQVTLSCSPISGHRSVSWYQQTPGQGLQFLFEYFSETQRNKGNFPGRFSGRQFSNSRSEMNVSTLELGDSALYLCASSSRPGFVTEAFFGQGTRLTVV.

The chain couples TRBV15 to TRBJ1-4, with 7 nucleotides matching TRBD1. Unmatched junction bases numbered 10, after V lost 9 bases and J lost 3 bases. Germline CDR1 reads LNHNV; CDR2 reads YYDKDF (reference sequence). The CDR3 loop spans 15 amino acids. CDR3 coding DNA: TGTGCCACGCGCCCGGGGGACAGCCCTAATGAAAAACTGTTTTTT. This sequence encodes CATRPGDSPNEKLFF. Looking up the rest from reference TRBV15 and TRBJ1-4 gives the full variable domain: DAMVIQNPRYQVTQFGKPVTLSCSQTLNHNVMYWYQQKSSQAPKLLFHYYDKDFNNEADTPDNFQSRRPNTSFCFLDIRSPGLGDTAMYLCATRPGDSPNEKLFFGSGTQLSVL.

The chain joins TRBV6-5 to TRBJ1-6; 7 nucleotides match TRBD1. CDR3 length: 15 residues. CDR1 is MNHEY, CDR2 SVGAGI, per germline. Trimming removed 0 bases from V and 7 bases from J; junction bases left unmatched: 3. For the CDR3, the DNA is TGTGCCAGCAGTTACTCTGGCAGGGGGAATTCACCCCTCCACTTT. Translation gives CASSYSGRGNSPLHF.

The chain carries TRBV2 and TRBJ2-2; D may be TRBD2 (5 bases). V gave up 6 bases and J gave up 1 base, with 12 bases separating them. The CDR3 is made up of 15 amino acids. Germline assignment: CDR1 SNHLY and CDR2 FYNNEI. The CDR3 reads CASRGGLLNTGELFF. In DNA, the CDR3 is TGTGCCAGCAGAGGCGGGCTGCTGAACACCGGGGAGCTGTTTTTT.

With respect to this clone: An end of the junction does not agree with germline; a read error may underlie this. The rearrangement uses TRBV20-1 and TRBJ1-2, with D perhaps TRBD1 (6 bases). Germline loops: CDR1 DFQATT, CDR2 SNEGSKA (reference sequence). CDR3 size: 11 residues. The CDR3 protein is CSAVTGSVSSF. The DNA of the CDR3 is TGCAGTGCTGTGACAGGTTCTGTTTCCTCCTTC.

V and J are TRBV6-5 and TRBJ2-4, with a possible D match to TRBD1 (6 bases). The CDR3 totals 15 residues. Trimming cost V 0 bases and J 4 bases, with 10 bases left between them. The germline gives CDR1 MNHEY, CDR2 SVGAGI. CDR3 sequence reads: CASSYSARGKNIQYF. As DNA, the CDR3 is TGTGCCAGCAGTTACTCTGCCAGGGGAAAAAACATTCAGTACTTC.

The rearrangement joins TRBV7-2 to TRBJ2-7, with D possibly matching TRBD2 (6 bases). Germline CDR1 reads SGHTA; CDR2 reads FQGNSA. There are 14 residues in the CDR3. V lost 5 bases to trimming and J lost 6 bases, with 17 bases between them. CDR3 nucleotide sequence: TGTGCCAGCAGCGGAGGGTGGCAGGGCAGCGAGCAGTACTTC. This codes for CASSGGWQGSEQYF.

This clone was detected only once. V and J are TRBV5-4 and TRBJ1-1, with D possibly matching TRBD1 (6 bases). The V gene's germline CDR1 is SGHNT and CDR2 YYREEE (reference sequence). This CDR3 comprises 15 residues. Trimming removed 4 bases at V and 4 bases at J, with 17 bases between. The CDR3 loop reads CASSPLGGRGTEAFF. CDR3 sequence (DNA): TGTGCCAGCAGCCCTCTCGGGGGGCGAGGCACTGAAGCTTTCTTT.

The gene calls are TRBV18 and TRBJ1-1; 7 nucleotides line up with TRBD1. The V and J ends lost 3 bases and 5 bases, in that order; junction bases with no gene match: 12. Per the germline V gene, CDR1 is KGHSH and CDR2 is LQKENI. The CDR3 contains 16 residues. The CDR3 protein is CASSPVYTGEMTEAFF. The CDR3 DNA sequence: TGTGCCAGCTCACCGGTTTATACAGGGGAGATGACTGAAGCTTTCTTT.

This clone was found a few times. The J gene is TRBJ2-1, the V gene TRBV12-5; weak D call: TRBD2 (6 bases). The CDR3 runs 16 residues. The V end lost 3 bases, the J end lost 10 bases, and 22 bases lay between the germline ends. Germline V gene data show CDR1 as LGHNT and CDR2 as FRNRAP. The CDR3: CASGFDRAMGSGEQFF. CDR3 nucleotides: TGTGCTAGTGGTTTTGACCGGGCAATGGGGAGCGGGGAGCAGTTCTTC.

The V call is TRBV5-6, the J call TRBJ2-5; D is uncertain. CDR1 and CDR2 (germline): SGHDT, YYEEEE. V dropped 1 base and J dropped 2 bases, with 6 bases sitting between them. CDR3 size: 13 residues. The chain's CDR3 is CASSLRVQETQYF. The CDR3 nucleotides read TGTGCCAGCAGCTTGCGCGTGCAAGAGACCCAGTACTTC.

This clone came up once. The V gene is TRBV29-1, the J gene TRBJ2-3; no clear D. Trimming took off 7 bases at V and 0 bases at J, with 8 bases between the two ends. From germline, CDR1 is SQVTM and CDR2 ANQGSEA. The CDR3 is 12 amino acids. CDR3 residues: CSAETSTDTQYF. The CDR3 region has the DNA TGCAGCGCCGAGACTAGCACAGATACGCAGTATTTT.

This chain connects TRBV25-1 to TRBJ2-2; weak D call: TRBD1 (5 bases). Germline-derived CDR1 and CDR2 are MGHDK and SYGVNS. Trimming removed 3 bases at V and 1 base at J, with 18 bases between. The CDR3 extends over 18 amino acids. CDR3 DNA: TGTGCCAGCAGTGAGGAAGGGGTAATTACGGGGAACACCGGGGAGCTGTTTTTT. Its protein is CASSEEGVITGNTGELFF.

V gene TRBV7-8 combines with J gene TRBJ1-1; TRBD1 agrees at 12 bases. J was trimmed by 11 bases and V by 6 bases; bases with no gene match: 7. This CDR3 spans 13 amino acids. CDR1 is SGHVS and CDR2 is FQNEAQ in the germline V gene. The CDR3: CASSSGTGGEAFF. In nucleotides, the CDR3 is TGTGCCAGCAGTTCCGGGACAGGGGGCGAGGCTTTCTTT.

This clone was detected once. The chain is built from TRBV9 and TRBJ1-6, with TRBD1 matching over 7 bases. After removal of 4 bases from V and 7 bases from J, the junction contained 8 bases not matched to a gene. The CDR3 consists of 15 residues. Germline-derived CDR1 and CDR2 are SGDLS and YYNGEE. The CDR3 loop is CASSTRTGLNSPLHF. The CDR3 bases are TGTGCCAGCAGCACCCGGACAGGCCTCAATTCACCCCTCCACTTT. Based on the CDR3 plus reference TRBV9 and TRBJ1-6, the full variable domain is DSGVTQTPKHLITATGQRVTLRCSPRSGDLSVYWYQQSLDQGLQFLIQYYNGEERAKGNILERFSAQQFPDLHSELNLSSLELGDSALYFCASSTRTGLNSPLHFGNGTRLTVT.

The J gene is TRBJ1-2, the V gene TRBV2, with 8 bases matching TRBD1. CDR1 is SNHLY and CDR2 is FYNNEI in the germline V gene. This CDR3 spans 14 amino acids. J gave up 2 bases and V 9 bases, and 8 bases lay outside the gene matches. Here the CDR3 DNA reads TGTGCCAGTGGAGGACAGGGAGGAAACTATGGCTACACCTTC. This codes for CASGGQGGNYGYTF.